The T cell receptor (beta chain) described here comes from a study of blood T cell repertoires in COVID-19. Overall study context: Sources were T cells, B-cell-depleted T cells, or PBMCs; the material itself was cDNA or gDNA.

Per the original methods: By means of reference gene primer amplification, nucleated cell counts were estimated. TCRdb keeps only in-frame clones here, not all; method: immunoSEQ multiplex PCR. The DNA was the basis for D and trimming; V, J and clone size are from that table. The sample records over 200,000 clones, around nine tenths being singletons. Which cohort a participant joined came from the clinical history participants gave. The recovered donors of Cohort 3 showed two negative PCRs, clearance, or symptom resolution. The V gene's germline CDR1 is SQVTM and CDR2 ANQGSEA. J gave up 3 bases and V 4 bases, and 8 bases lay outside the gene matches. The CDR3 has 15 amino acids.

The receptor was isolated from a young man who had recovered from COVID-19. Specimen: PBMCs or T cells enriched from blood (not recorded which). The genes are TRBV29-1 and TRBJ1-1, with 10 bases lining up with TRBD1. Written as DNA, the CDR3 is TGCAGCGTTGGTCGGACAGGGGGACGGGACACTGAAGCTTTCTTT. Translating it yields CSVGRTGGRDTEAFF.